The next 28 T cell receptor beta chains were all read from a single sample in a study of T cell responses to AZD1222 COVID-19 vaccine. Profiled with immunoSEQ multiplex PCR; TCRdb holds only in-frame clones, not every one. The sample lists about 130,000 clones, about 93% seen once, with around 6.6% in the top ten. Sequenced here: peripheral blood, sampled on day 0 of AZD1222 vaccination. The receptors derive from an adult in good health.

This chain uses TRBV6-5 with TRBJ2-1, with D maybe TRBD2 (5 bases). Trimming cost V 0 bases and J 5 bases, with 11 bases left between them. CDR1 MNHEY and CDR2 SVGAGI come from the germline V gene. There are 15 residues in the CDR3. The CDR3 sequence: CASSYSWTQNNEQFF. Here the CDR3 DNA reads TGTGCCAGCAGTTACTCCTGGACTCAGAACAATGAGCAGTTCTTC.

The chain couples TRBV19 to TRBJ1-2, with D unresolved. CDR3 size: 13 residues. Germline values: CDR1 LNHDA, CDR2 SQIVND (reference sequence). Trimming took 9 bases from V and 4 from J, leaving 15 bases between them. For the CDR3, the DNA is TGTGCCAGAACACACGACCGGGGCTATGGCTACACCTTC. It yields the protein CARTHDRGYGYTF.

The chain joins TRBV19 to TRBJ1-1, with 12 bases that match TRBD1. J gave up 5 bases and V 7 bases, and 11 bases lay outside the gene matches. Germline V gene data show CDR1 as LNHDA and CDR2 as SQIVND (reference sequence). The CDR3 extends over 16 amino acids. The CDR3 here is CASIGGTGGLRTEAFF. CDR3 DNA sequence: TGTGCCAGTATTGGGGGGACAGGGGGCTTAAGGACTGAAGCTTTCTTT.

This clone was seen just once. The chain carries TRBV29-1 and TRBJ1-2; D uncertain. This CDR3 comprises 13 residues. The V gene's germline CDR1 is SQVTM and CDR2 ANQGSEA. V was clipped by 4 bases and J by 3 bases, with 12 bases between them. The CDR3 is CSVGEVADYGYTF. The CDR3 DNA reads TGCAGCGTTGGGGAGGTTGCTGACTATGGCTACACCTTC.

The chain combines TRBV5-6 with TRBJ1-2; a weak D match, TRBD1 (5 bases). CDR3 length: 15 amino acids. V was pared by 0 bases and J by 2 bases, with 11 bases between. Germline V gene data show CDR1 as SGHDT and CDR2 as YYEEEE. The CDR3 region is CASSLDVGVNYGYTF. The CDR3 DNA follows: TGTGCCAGCAGCTTGGATGTAGGGGTGAACTATGGCTACACCTTC.

The V call is TRBV6-6, the J call TRBJ2-3; D might be TRBD2 (6 bases). The CDR3 covers 14 residues. The V end was cut by 8 bases, the J end by 2 bases, with 14 bases between. The germline CDR1 and CDR2 sequences are MNHNY and SVGAGI (reference sequence). The CDR3 DNA is TGTGCCAGCGGGACTCCTACCCTCACAGATACGCAGTATTTT. Translated: CASGTPTLTDTQYF.

Here the CDR3 reads CASSENPLAGGEYEQYF. The CDR3, as DNA: TGTGCCAGCAGTGAAAACCCCTTAGCAGGGGGCGAATACGAGCAGTACTTC. The rearrangement uses TRBV2 and TRBJ2-7, with 8 bases lining up with TRBD1. The CDR3 is made up of 17 amino acids. Germline V CDR1 and CDR2: SNHLY, FYNNEI. V shed 2 bases, J shed 4 bases, and the junction held 13 bases outside the gene matches.

In its sample, this clone was seen a few times. The chain is built from TRBV2 and TRBJ1-1, with TRBD1 as a possible D gene (6 bases). Trimming removed 6 bases at V and 3 bases at J, with 14 bases between. The CDR3 loop spans 14 amino acids. Germline-derived CDR1 and CDR2 are SNHLY and FYNNEI. The DNA for the CDR3 is TGTGCCAGCAGCGCTCAGGGGAGCGACACTGAAGCTTTCTTT. Translation gives CASSAQGSDTEAFF.

This chain connects TRBV18 to TRBJ1-6; 7 bases match TRBD1. This CDR3 has 15 amino acids. CDR1 and CDR2 (germline): KGHSH, LQKENI. Trimming at V came to 3 bases and at J to 4 bases, leaving 3 bases not matched to a gene. CDR3 DNA: TGTGCCAGCTCACCCCCGACAGGGTATAATTCACCCCTCCACTTT. Its translation is CASSPPTGYNSPLHF.

The V call is TRBV11-2, the J call TRBJ2-5; D is possibly TRBD1 (5 bases). The germline V gene has CDR1 SGHAT and CDR2 FQNNGV. This CDR3 is built from 14 residues. Trimming removed 1 base from V and 1 base from J, with 7 bases in between. Here the CDR3 DNA reads TGTGCCAGCAGCTTAGGGACAAGCCAAGAGACCCAGTACTTC. Translating gives CASSLGTSQETQYF.

The chain couples TRBV3-1 (or the pseudogene TRBV3-2) to TRBJ2-7; D perhaps matches TRBD1 (5 bases). The CDR3 totals 13 residues. CDR1 LGHDT and CDR2 YNNKEL come from the germline V gene (reference sequence). Trimming removed 0 bases from V and 7 bases from J, with 10 bases in between. The CDR3 DNA follows: TGTGCCAGCAGCCAAGATAGTCAGGGAGAGCAGTACTTC. It is translated as CASSQDSQGEQYF.

V and J are TRBV14 and TRBJ2-7, with TRBD2 matching 10 bases. The J segment lost 4 bases and the V segment lost 1 base, leaving 1 base of the junction unmatched. Germline V lookup: CDR1 SGHDN, CDR2 FVKESK. This CDR3 contains 14 residues. The CDR3 DNA reads TGTGCCAGCAGCCAAGTTAGCGGGAGGTACGAGCAGTACTTC. Translation: CASSQVSGRYEQYF.

V usage is TRBV19 and J usage is TRBJ2-3; D may be TRBD1 (8 bases). Germline V gives CDR1 LNHDA, CDR2 SQIVND (reference sequence). V was shortened by 7 bases and J by 6 bases, with 20 bases between the two germline ends. The CDR3 has 15 amino acids. The CDR3 nucleotides read TGTGCCAGTATGGCATCGGACAGGGAGGGTGATACGCAGTATTTT. Translating it yields CASMASDREGDTQYF.

This clone has just one count. The CDR3 DNA reads TGTGCCAGCAGAGGGACAGGGACTCAGCCCCAGCATTTT. It is translated as CASRGTGTQPQHF. The chain recombines TRBV2 with TRBJ1-5, with 9 nucleotides matching TRBD1. With V trimmed by 6 bases and J by 6 bases, 3 bases remained unmatched. The CDR3 length is 13 residues. Germline-derived CDR1 and CDR2 are SNHLY and FYNNEI. The full variable domain, its missing parts supplied by reference TRBV2 and TRBJ1-5, is EPEVTQTPSHQVTQMGQEVILRCVPISNHLYFYWYRQILGQKVEFLVSFYNNEISEKSEIFDDQFSVERPDGSNFTLKIRSTKLEDSAMYFCASRGTGTQPQHFGDGTRLSIL.

The rearrangement joins TRBV5-3 to TRBJ1-4; the match to TRBD1 covers 8 bases. Being an ORF, TRBV5-3 has a function that is uncertain. The CDR3 totals 16 residues. The J segment lost 0 bases and the V segment lost 4 bases, leaving 5 bases of the junction unmatched. This chain's CDR3 is CARSTWTGPTNEKLFF. In nucleotides, the CDR3 is TGTGCCAGAAGCACTTGGACAGGGCCAACTAATGAAAAACTGTTTTTT.

The CDR3 sequence: CASRSTADNSPLHF. The CDR3 DNA sequence: TGTGCCAGCAGGTCGACAGCAGATAATTCACCCCTCCACTTT. The genes are TRBV6-5 and TRBJ1-6; D perhaps matches TRBD1 (5 bases). V dropped 6 bases and J dropped 5 bases, with 11 bases sitting between them. The CDR3 spans 14 residues. Germline-derived CDR1 and CDR2 are MNHEY and SVGAGI.

The chain joins TRBV19 to TRBJ2-7; D possibly corresponds to TRBD1 (6 bases). CDR3 length: 13 residues. The V gene lost 5 bases and the J gene lost 0 bases, with 8 bases spanning the gap. Germline-derived CDR1 and CDR2 are LNHDA and SQIVND (reference sequence). The CDR3 loop is CASSLQGSYEQYF. CDR3 nucleotides: TGTGCCAGTAGTTTACAGGGCTCCTACGAGCAGTACTTC.

For the CDR3, the DNA is TGTGCCAGCAGTCCCTCTGACAGGCACTACGAGCAGTACTTC. It yields the protein CASSPSDRHYEQYF. The chain joins TRBV28 to TRBJ2-7, with a possible D match to TRBD1 (6 bases). V gave up 5 bases and J gave up 3 bases, with 14 bases separating them. This CDR3 is built from 14 residues. Looked up from germline, CDR1 is MDHEN and CDR2 is SYDVKM.

V usage is TRBV4-2 and J usage is TRBJ1-6; no clear D gene. V was clipped by 3 bases and J by 0 bases, with 6 bases between them. The CDR3 spans 15 residues. The germline V gene encodes CDR1 LGHNA and CDR2 YNFKEQ. The CDR3 here is CASSQGSSYNSPLHF. CDR3 nucleotides: TGTGCCAGCAGCCAGGGTAGCTCCTATAATTCACCCCTCCACTTT.

This chain links TRBV9 with TRBJ1-4; D gene uncertain. The CDR3 contains 19 residues. CDR1 and CDR2 (germline): SGDLS, YYNGEE. V was clipped by 4 bases and J by 0 bases, with 22 bases between them. CDR3 in amino acids: CASSPGVRQRFATNEKLFF. CDR3 nucleotides: TGTGCCAGCAGCCCAGGCGTCCGCCAGAGGTTTGCAACTAATGAAAAACTGTTTTTT.

The V and J genes are TRBV14 and TRBJ1-4; 9 nucleotides align to TRBD1. Germline CDR1 is SGHDN and CDR2 is FVKESK. The junction had 11 bases not matched to a gene; V was cut back by 8 bases and J by 7 bases. This CDR3 spans 15 amino acids. The CDR3 is CASYRSGTGIEKLFF. The CDR3 nucleotides read TGTGCCAGCTACCGTTCCGGGACAGGGATTGAAAAACTGTTTTTT.

The chain is built from TRBV5-6 and TRBJ1-4; no definite D call. Per germline, CDR1 SGHDT and CDR2 YYEEEE. CDR3 length equals 13 residues. Trimming took 0 bases from V and 8 from J, leaving 8 bases between them. In DNA, the CDR3 is TGTGCCAGCAGCTTGGAGACGGAGGAAAAACTGTTTTTT. This gives the protein CASSLETEEKLFF.

The V gene is TRBV20-1, the J gene TRBJ1-2, with TRBD1 as a possible D gene (5 bases). This CDR3 comprises 11 residues. Looked up from germline, CDR1 is DFQATT and CDR2 is SNEGSKA (reference sequence). Trimming shortened V by 8 bases and J by 3 bases, and 10 bases separated the two germline ends. The CDR3 DNA sequence: TGCAGTCCTCGGGGGGACTATGGCTACACCTTC. This translates into CSPRGDYGYTF.

The V gene is TRBV21-1, the J gene TRBJ1-6. TRBV21-1 constitutes a pseudogene. This CDR3 has 17 residues. The CDR3 is CASQEVKEGSYNSPLHF. CDR3 coding DNA: TGTGCCAGCCAGGAGGTCAAGGAGGGATCCTATAATTCACCCCTCCACTTT.

This chain links TRBV6-5 with TRBJ1-6, with 7 bases fitting TRBD1. This CDR3 contains 14 residues. CDR1 and CDR2 (germline): MNHEY, SVGAGI. V shed 11 bases and J 7 bases; nucleotides not matched to a gene: 11. The CDR3 protein is CAAKGDRANSPLHF. DNA of the CDR3: TGTGCCGCAAAGGGAGACAGGGCAAATTCACCCCTCCACTTT.

The V call is TRBV12-3 or TRBV12-4, the J call TRBJ1-1; D gene ambiguous. The CDR3 consists of 12 residues. The V end was cut by 6 bases, the J end by 3 bases, with 8 bases between. CDR3 in DNA: TGTGCCAGCAGCCAAATGTACACTGAAGCTTTCTTT. It translates to CASSQMYTEAFF.

The chain has TRBV9 and TRBJ2-1, with 11 nucleotides matching TRBD2. Per germline, CDR1 SGDLS and CDR2 YYNGEE. Losses at the gene ends were 3 bases for V and 7 bases for J; bases not matched to a gene: 12. The CDR3 spans 17 residues. CDR3 sequence: CASSDGTSGSLGNEQFF. CDR3 nucleotides: TGTGCCAGCAGCGACGGGACTAGCGGTTCTTTGGGGAATGAGCAGTTCTTC. The variable domain in full, completed from reference TRBV9 and TRBJ2-1, reads DSGVTQTPKHLITATGQRVTLRCSPRSGDLSVYWYQQSLDQGLQFLIQYYNGEERAKGNILERFSAQQFPDLHSELNLSSLELGDSALYFCASSDGTSGSLGNEQFFGPGTRLTVL.

The V and J genes are TRBV2 and TRBJ1-5, with D perhaps TRBD1 (6 bases). The CDR3 loop spans 15 amino acids. In germline, CDR1 is SNHLY, CDR2 FYNNEI. Trimming pared 6 bases from V and 6 bases from J, leaving 18 bases between. The CDR3 loop is CASRQGLRTSQPQHF. The CDR3 DNA is TGTGCCAGCAGACAGGGATTAAGAACCTCTCAGCCCCAGCATTTT.